These 12 T cell receptor beta chains originate from one sample sequenced in a study of control samples from healthy donors and cancer patients. Data came from immunoSEQ multiplex PCR; TCRdb stores just in-frame clones and leaves some out. The repertoire has approximately 100,000 clones, roughly nine tenths of them found once; the top ten carry roughly 4.5%. Sample: blood. Source of these receptors: a human donor in good health. The donor label of this sample is uncertain.

This chain connects TRBV15 to TRBJ2-5; possibly TRBD2 for D (6 bases). The CDR3 runs to 15 residues. V lost 0 bases, J lost 3 bases, and 11 bases lay in between. Germline V gene data show CDR1 as LNHNV and CDR2 as YYDKDF (reference sequence). The CDR3 spells CATSRDKASEETQYF. CDR3 nucleotide sequence: TGTGCCACCAGCAGAGATAAAGCTAGCGAAGAGACCCAGTACTTC.

DNA for the CDR3: TGTGCCAGCAGCCAAGGAAGGGTGACCCGATATGGCTACACCTTC. It encodes CASSQGRVTRYGYTF. This chain joins TRBV14 and TRBJ1-2; no definite D call. Trimming left V 1 base short and J 5 bases short, with 14 bases between. CDR1 and CDR2 (germline): SGHDN, FVKESK. The CDR3 spans 15 residues.

This chain uses TRBV7-7 with TRBJ1-1, with TRBD1 matching over 8 bases. Germline V CDR1 and CDR2: SSHAT, FNYEAQ (reference sequence). The CDR3 consists of 13 residues. With V trimmed by 4 bases and J by 4 bases, 2 bases remained unmatched. The CDR3 region is CASSSDRGTEAFF. The CDR3 nucleotides are TGTGCCAGCAGCTCCGACAGGGGCACTGAAGCTTTCTTT.

This chain uses TRBV7-6 with TRBJ2-3; tentative D call: TRBD1 (5 bases). The CDR3 extends over 14 amino acids. Per the germline V gene, CDR1 is SGHVS and CDR2 is FNYEAQ. The V gene lost 6 bases and the J gene lost 3 bases, with 13 bases spanning the gap. CDR3 region: CASSLSGITDTQYF. CDR3 coding DNA: TGTGCCAGCAGTTTATCAGGGATTACAGATACGCAGTATTTT.

This sequence joins TRBV5-1 and TRBJ2-1, with 12 bases identical to TRBD2. Germline loops: CDR1 SGHRS, CDR2 YFSETQ. This CDR3 is 18 amino acids long. Trimming cost V 1 base and J 4 bases; bases outside gene matches: 9. DNA for the CDR3: TGCGCCAGCAGCTTGAGGACTAGCGGGGTTAGAGGATACAATGAGCAGTTCTTC. Translated: CASSLRTSGVRGYNEQFF. Complete variable domain (other parts from reference TRBV5-1 and TRBJ2-1): KAGVTQTPRYLIKTRGQQVTLSCSPISGHRSVSWYQQTPGQGLQFLFEYFSETQRNKGNFPGRFSGRQFSNSRSEMNVSTLELGDSALYLCASSLRTSGVRGYNEQFFGPGTRLTVL.

The rearrangement links TRBV4-1 to TRBJ2-3, with D possibly TRBD2 on 6 matching bases. Trimming pared 0 bases from V and 6 bases from J, leaving 16 bases between. Germline V gene data show CDR1 as MGHRA and CDR2 as YSYEKL. The CDR3 loop spans 16 amino acids. CDR3 amino acids: CASSQDAGRSSDTQYF. Here the CDR3 DNA reads TGCGCCAGCAGCCAAGATGCGGGGCGCTCATCCGATACGCAGTATTTT.

This sequence joins TRBV6-6 and TRBJ2-5, with D hard to call. The CDR3 contains 13 residues. Looked up from germline, CDR1 is MNHNY and CDR2 is SVGAGI (reference sequence). Trimming took 8 bases from V and 2 from J, leaving 12 bases between them. Here the CDR3 DNA reads TGTGCCAGCGGAAACAATGAACAAGAGACCCAGTACTTC. It codes for CASGNNEQETQYF.

The V gene is TRBV9, the J gene TRBJ2-1; D is perhaps TRBD1 (5 bases). CDR1 is SGDLS and CDR2 is YYNGEE in the germline V gene. CDR3 length: 15 residues. V was trimmed by 7 bases and J by 0 bases, leaving 14 bases between them. DNA for the CDR3: TGTGCCAGCTCCTACGACAGCCGCTCCTACAATGAGCAGTTCTTC. It codes for CASSYDSRSYNEQFF.

The chain joins TRBV5-1 to TRBJ1-4; D uncertain. Per germline, CDR1 SGHRS and CDR2 YFSETQ. V shed 4 bases and J shed 2 bases, with 9 bases lying between them. The CDR3 runs 14 residues. The CDR3 reads CASSQGGTNEKLFF. CDR3 nucleotides: TGCGCCAGCAGCCAAGGAGGGACTAATGAAAAACTGTTTTTT.

On this clone itself: This CDR3 is also generated by other DNA sequences in the sample. The genes are TRBV18 and TRBJ1-2, with D uncertain. The CDR3 is 11 residues long. The germline V gene has CDR1 KGHSH and CDR2 LQKENI. Between the trimmed V and J ends, which lost 3 bases and 6 bases, there was a span of 5 bases. CDR3 protein: CASSPGDGYTF. The CDR3 DNA reads as TGTGCCAGCTCACCTGGAGATGGCTACACCTTC.

The V and J genes are TRBV14 and TRBJ1-1, with a tentative D call TRBD1 (6 bases). Per the germline V gene, CDR1 is SGHDN and CDR2 is FVKESK. The CDR3 runs to 14 residues. V shed 4 bases and J shed 11 bases, with 20 bases lying between them. CDR3 residues: CASSPYRGWEGAFF. CDR3 in DNA: TGTGCCAGCAGCCCCTATAGGGGGTGGGAAGGCGCTTTCTTT.

The rearrangement uses TRBV5-4 and TRBJ2-2; 8 bases match TRBD1. Per germline, CDR1 SGHNT and CDR2 YYREEE (reference sequence). The CDR3 sequence is 13 residues long. V gave up 7 bases and J gave up 5 bases; unmatched junction bases: 4. CDR3 sequence (DNA): TGTGCCAGCGGGACAGGTGTAACCGGGGAGCTGTTTTTT. Translated, it gives CASGTGVTGELFF.